A selection of T cell receptor beta chains follows, all from one sample in a study of cytomegalovirus exposure and HLA in healthy donors. Measured with immunoSEQ multiplex PCR; TCRdb has only the in-frame clones, and not every one. The profile shows fewer than 150,000 clones, about three quarters of them singletons. The sample comprised PBMCs. These receptors all stem from a woman younger than 45 in good health and CMV-seronegative. The CDR3 runs from the conserved cysteine through the conserved F or W. Fields, in order: V gene, J gene, D gene, clone size, CDR3 protein, CDR3 DNA. D genes are given only for firm matches. Rows give clone size only sometimes, using once, few, many, or a class for an expanded clone.

TRBV30	TRBJ1-1	TRBD1	few	CAWSLGQGWDEAFF	TGTGCCTGGAGTCTGGGACAGGGTTGGGATGAAGCTTTCTTT
TRBV5-1	TRBJ1-5	.	.	CASSLRQQGGNQPQHF	TGCGCCAGCAGCTTGCGACAACAGGGAGGCAATCAGCCCCAGCATTTT
TRBV6-5	TRBJ2-1	.	.	CASSYEGGYQFF	TGTGCCAGCAGTTACGAAGGCGGGTATCAGTTCTTC
TRBV9	TRBJ1-2	TRBD1	few	CASSVTGQDYGYTF	TGTGCCAGCAGCGTAACGGGACAGGACTATGGCTACACCTTC
TRBV10-3	TRBJ2-1	TRBD1	once	CAIMKGQGAASSYNEQFF	TGTGCCATTATGAAGGGACAGGGGGCCGCCAGCTCCTACAATGAGCAGTTCTTC
TRBV10-3	TRBJ2-1	TRBD2	.	CAISDDSGGGGSYNEQFF	TGTGCCATCAGTGACGATAGCGGCGGGGGGGGGTCCTACAATGAGCAGTTCTTC
TRBV5-1	TRBJ1-4	.	few	CASSRTPGGEKLFF	TGCGCCAGCAGCCGGACTCCCGGTGGTGAAAAACTGTTTTTT
TRBV19	TRBJ1-5	.	.	CASSIDRRYSNQPQHF	TGTGCCAGTAGTATAGATCGGAGATATAGCAATCAGCCCCAGCATTTT
TRBV6-1	TRBJ2-3	.	few	CASNGGVGDTQYF	TGTGCCAGCAACGGAGGAGTGGGAGATACGCAGTATTTT
TRBV18	TRBJ1-6	TRBD1	.	CASSPGGQHNSPLHF	TGTGCCAGCTCACCAGGGGGACAGCATAATTCACCCCTCCACTTT
TRBV2	TRBJ2-1	TRBD2	.	CASSELAGSYNEQFF	TGTGCCAGCAGTGAACTAGCGGGCTCCTACAATGAGCAGTTCTTC
TRBV5-1	TRBJ2-3	TRBD1	.	CASSTDRGSTDTQYF	TGCGCCAGCAGCACGGACAGGGGAAGCACAGATACGCAGTATTTT
TRBV5-1	TRBJ1-1	.	.	CASSLRGSEAFF	TGCGCCAGCAGCTTGCGGGGGAGTGAAGCTTTCTTT
TRBV30	TRBJ2-5	TRBD2	few	CAWSTGLAGAETQYF	TGTGCCTGGAGTACCGGACTAGCGGGAGCTGAGACCCAGTACTTC
TRBV6-5	TRBJ1-2	.	.	CASSDNNSGYTF	TGTGCCAGCAGTGACAATAACAGTGGCTACACCTTC
TRBV11-2	TRBJ1-2	.	.	CASSFGGYYGYTF	TGTGCCAGCAGCTTTGGGGGGTACTATGGCTACACCTTC
TRBV2	TRBJ2-7	TRBD2	few	CASSGAPGLAAEEQYF	TGTGCCAGCAGTGGCGCACCGGGACTAGCGGCGGAAGAGCAGTACTTC
TRBV19	TRBJ2-1	.	.	CASSQWAGYNEQFF	TGTGCCAGTAGTCAGTGGGCGGGTTACAATGAGCAGTTCTTC
TRBV6-5	TRBJ1-2	.	few	CASSSAGVYGYTF	TGTGCCAGCAGTTCCGCAGGGGTCTATGGCTACACCTTC
TRBV9	TRBJ1-6	.	once	CASSVGIDNSPLHF	TGTGCCAGCAGCGTCGGGATCGATAATTCACCCCTCCACTTT
TRBV7-3	TRBJ1-1	.	.	CASSSTGNTEAFF	TGTGCCAGCAGCTCGACAGGGAACACTGAAGCTTTCTTT
TRBV2	TRBJ1-1	TRBD1	once	CASSVDRGIGHTEAFF	TGTGCCAGCAGCGTGGACAGGGGAATTGGTCACACTGAAGCTTTCTTT
TRBV7-9	TRBJ2-4	TRBD1	.	CSSSLAKTGGYKNIQYF	TGTTCCAGCAGCTTAGCGAAAACAGGGGGTTACAAAAACATTCAGTACTTC
TRBV6-5	TRBJ2-1	TRBD2	once	CASSSSLAGDIDEQFF	TGTGCCAGCAGTTCCTCCCTAGCGGGAGACATTGATGAGCAGTTCTTC
TRBV4-2	TRBJ2-3	TRBD2	.	CASSQVGRGGDTQYF	TGTGCCAGCAGCCAAGTTGGGAGGGGCGGAGATACGCAGTATTTT
TRBV13	TRBJ1-2	.	few	CASSARTGAYGYTF	TGTGCCAGCAGCGCCCGGACGGGAGCCTATGGCTACACCTTC
TRBV5-8	TRBJ2-5	TRBD2	few	CASSRGTSGSPETQYF	TGTGCCAGCAGCAGAGGGACTAGCGGGAGTCCGGAGACCCAGTACTTC
TRBV27	TRBJ1-4	TRBD1	.	CATRTGGNEKLFF	TGTGCCACTAGGACAGGGGGCAATGAAAAACTGTTTTTT
TRBV28	TRBJ2-3	TRBD1	.	CASRPLRGHLWWDTQYF	TGTGCCAGCAGGCCTCTCAGGGGGCACTTATGGTGGGATACGCAGTATTTT
TRBV2	TRBJ2-3	TRBD1	.	CASSTRTGGTDTQYF	TGTGCCAGCAGTACCCGGACAGGGGGCACAGATACGCAGTATTTT
TRBV5-6	TRBJ2-5	TRBD2	.	CASSPQIAGGETQYF	TGTGCCAGCAGCCCCCAAATAGCGGGAGGAGAGACCCAGTACTTC
TRBV6-6	TRBJ1-1	TRBD1	many	CASSSRGEKTEAFF	TGTGCCAGCAGTTCCAGGGGGGAGAAGACTGAAGCTTTCTTT
TRBV7-9	TRBJ1-2	.	.	CASSHSGGLAWSRDGYTF	TGTGCCAGCAGCCATTCGGGGGGTCTAGCGTGGTCGAGGGATGGCTACACCTTC